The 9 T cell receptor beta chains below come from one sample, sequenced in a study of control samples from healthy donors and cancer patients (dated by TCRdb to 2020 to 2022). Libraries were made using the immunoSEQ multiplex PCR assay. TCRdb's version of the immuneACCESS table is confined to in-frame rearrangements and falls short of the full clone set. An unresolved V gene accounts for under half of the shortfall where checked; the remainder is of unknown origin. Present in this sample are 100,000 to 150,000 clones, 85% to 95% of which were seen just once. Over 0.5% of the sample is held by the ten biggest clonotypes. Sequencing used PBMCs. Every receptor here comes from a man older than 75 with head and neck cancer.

CDR3 region: CASSDRGGRRSNEQFF. The CDR3 DNA follows: TGTGCCAGCAGTGACCGGGGAGGGCGAAGGAGCAATGAGCAGTTCTTC. This chain connects TRBV6-1 to TRBJ2-1; 7 bases fit TRBD2. V gave up 3 bases and J gave up 6 bases; unmatched junction bases: 11. This CDR3 has 16 residues. Germline CDR1 MNHNS, CDR2 SASEGT.

The chain's CDR3 is CASSPGGSGELFF. CDR3 in DNA: TGTGCCAGCTCACCAGGGGGGTCCGGGGAGCTGTTTTTT. The rearrangement links TRBV18 to TRBJ2-2; possible D gene TRBD2, 6 bases. This CDR3 is 13 amino acids long. The germline CDR1 and CDR2 sequences are KGHSH and LQKENI. Trimming shortened V by 2 bases and J by 6 bases, and 7 bases separated the two germline ends.

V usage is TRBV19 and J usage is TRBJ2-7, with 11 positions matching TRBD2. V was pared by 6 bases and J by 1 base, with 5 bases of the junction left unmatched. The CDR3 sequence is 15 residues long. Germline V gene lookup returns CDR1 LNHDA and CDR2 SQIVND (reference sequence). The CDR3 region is CASSPGLAASYEQYF. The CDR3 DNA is TGTGCCAGTAGCCCGGGACTAGCGGCTTCCTACGAGCAGTACTTC.

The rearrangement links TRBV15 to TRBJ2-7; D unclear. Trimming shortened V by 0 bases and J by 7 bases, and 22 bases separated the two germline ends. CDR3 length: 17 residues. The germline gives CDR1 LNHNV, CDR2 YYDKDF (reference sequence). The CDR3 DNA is TGTGCCACCAGCAGAGATCGGAGTGCAGGTGGGGTCTGGGAGCAGTACTTC. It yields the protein CATSRDRSAGGVWEQYF. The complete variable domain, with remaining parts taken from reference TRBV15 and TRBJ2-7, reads DAMVIQNPRYQVTQFGKPVTLSCSQTLNHNVMYWYQQKSSQAPKLLFHYYDKDFNNEADTPDNFQSRRPNTSFCFLDIRSPGLGDTAMYLCATSRDRSAGGVWEQYFGPGTRLTVT.

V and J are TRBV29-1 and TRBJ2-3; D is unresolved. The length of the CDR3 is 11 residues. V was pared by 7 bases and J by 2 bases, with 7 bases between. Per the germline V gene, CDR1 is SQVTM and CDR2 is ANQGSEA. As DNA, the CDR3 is TGCAGCGGGCGCATCACAGATACGCAGTATTTT. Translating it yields CSGRITDTQYF.

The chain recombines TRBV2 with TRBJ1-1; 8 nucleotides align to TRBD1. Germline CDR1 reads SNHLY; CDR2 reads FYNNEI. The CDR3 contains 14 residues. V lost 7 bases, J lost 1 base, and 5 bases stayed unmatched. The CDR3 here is CASITGTGNTEAFF. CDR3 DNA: TGTGCCAGCATCACCGGGACAGGGAACACTGAAGCTTTCTTT.

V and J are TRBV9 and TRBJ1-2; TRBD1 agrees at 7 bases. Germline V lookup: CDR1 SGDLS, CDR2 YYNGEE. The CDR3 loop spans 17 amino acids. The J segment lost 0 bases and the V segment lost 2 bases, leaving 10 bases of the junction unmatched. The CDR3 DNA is TGTGCCAGCAGCGTCCAGACAGGGCTGGCTTCTAACTATGGCTACACCTTC. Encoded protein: CASSVQTGLASNYGYTF.

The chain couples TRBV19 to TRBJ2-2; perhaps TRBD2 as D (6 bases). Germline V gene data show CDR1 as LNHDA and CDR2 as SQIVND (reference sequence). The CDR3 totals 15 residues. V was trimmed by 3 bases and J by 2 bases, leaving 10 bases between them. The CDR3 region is CASSIGTHNTGELFF. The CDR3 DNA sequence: TGTGCCAGTAGTATTGGGACTCATAACACCGGGGAGCTGTTTTTT. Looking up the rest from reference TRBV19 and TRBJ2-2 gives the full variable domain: DGGITQSPKYLFRKEGQNVTLSCEQNLNHDAMYWYRQDPGQGLRLIYYSQIVNDFQKGDIAEGYSVSREKKESFPLTVTSAQKNPTAFYLCASSIGTHNTGELFFGEGSRLTVL.

CDR3 residues: CASRLMDGAGSEQYF. The CDR3 DNA reads TGCGCCAGCAGGTTGATGGACGGGGCGGGTTCCGAGCAGTACTTC. The rearrangement uses TRBV5-1 and TRBJ2-7, with D perhaps assigned TRBD1 or TRBD2 (5 bases each). The CDR3 is made up of 15 amino acids. CDR1 and CDR2 from the germline V gene are SGHRS and YFSETQ. V was clipped by 5 bases and J by 6 bases, with 21 bases between them.